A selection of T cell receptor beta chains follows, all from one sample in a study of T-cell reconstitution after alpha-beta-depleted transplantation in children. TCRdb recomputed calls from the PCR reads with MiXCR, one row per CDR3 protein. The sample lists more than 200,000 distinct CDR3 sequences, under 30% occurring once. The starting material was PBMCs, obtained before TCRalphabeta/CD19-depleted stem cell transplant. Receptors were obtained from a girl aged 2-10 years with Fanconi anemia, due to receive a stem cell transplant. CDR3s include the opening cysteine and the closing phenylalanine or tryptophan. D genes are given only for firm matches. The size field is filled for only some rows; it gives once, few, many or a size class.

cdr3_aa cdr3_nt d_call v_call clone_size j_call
CASSLARGTGSNNEQFF TGTGCCAGCAGCTTAGCACGGGGGACAGGGTCGAACAATGAGCAGTTCTTC TRBD1 TRBV7-2 many TRBJ2-1
CSARSTGGWQETQYF TGCAGTGCTAGGTCGACAGGGGGGTGGCAAGAGACCCAGTACTTC TRBD1 TRBV20-1 many TRBJ2-5
CSVTRTDQETQYF TGCAGCGTGACCCGGACAGACCAAGAGACCCAGTACTTC NA TRBV29-1 few TRBJ2-5
CSGATEVNQPQHF TGCAGTGGGGCTACAGAGGTAAATCAGCCCCAGCATTTT NA TRBV20-1 few TRBJ1-5
CASSLSYSYEQYF TGCGCCAGCAGCTTGAGCTATTCCTACGAGCAGTACTTC NA TRBV5-1 many TRBJ2-7
CASSLPGFDQPQHF TGTGCCAGCAGCTTGCCCGGGTTCGATCAGCCCCAGCATTTT NA TRBV28 NA TRBJ1-5
CASSQLGSSYEQYF TGTGCCAGCAGCCAACTGGGGTCCTCCTACGAGCAGTACTTC NA TRBV3-1 NA TRBJ2-7
CSAGDNPYNEQFF TGCAGTGCTGGGGACAACCCCTACAATGAGCAGTTCTTC NA TRBV20-1 few TRBJ2-1
CASSMGEQYF TGTGCCAGCTCTATGGGCGAGCAGTACTTC NA TRBV21-1 NA TRBJ2-7
CASSSLVSTGRPEAFF TGTGCCAGCAGCTCCCTCGTTTCGACAGGGAGACCCGAAGCTTTCTTT TRBD1 TRBV11-2 few TRBJ1-1
CSASGLAGDETQYF TGCAGCGCTAGTGGGCTAGCGGGAGATGAGACCCAGTACTTC TRBD2 TRBV29-1 many TRBJ2-5
CASSLNAGYEQYF TGTGCCAGCAGCTTGAATGCGGGCTACGAGCAGTACTTC NA TRBV7-8 many TRBJ2-7
CASSSGGASSYGYTF TGTGCCAGCAGCTCAGGGGGAGCATCAAGCTATGGCTACACCTTC TRBD1 TRBV13 NA TRBJ1-2
CSARARKGLAGSLRTDTQYF TGCAGTGCTAGAGCGAGAAAGGGACTAGCGGGATCCCTTCGCACAGATACGCAGTATTTT TRBD2 TRBV20-1 many TRBJ2-3
CASSLNGRDTQYF TGTGCCAGCAGCTTAAATGGACGGGATACGCAGTATTTT NA TRBV11-2 many TRBJ2-3
CASSFPSREAGGYTF TGTGCCAGCAGCTTTCCCTCCAGGGAAGCGGGAGGCTACACCTTC NA TRBV11-1 few TRBJ1-2
CASSWAHRSGTVEQYF TGCGCCAGCAGCTGGGCCCACAGGAGTGGGACGGTGGAGCAGTACTTC NA TRBV5-1 NA TRBJ2-7
CSARTLAGLDEQYF TGCAGTGCCCGAACATTGGCAGGGTTGGACGAGCAGTACTTC NA TRBV20-1 few TRBJ2-7